Here is one TCR beta chain with its context. Its specificity is not known. This specimen belongs to a study of beta chain features in type 1 diabetes. All of the isolated RNA was reverse transcribed, so expressed TCRB transcripts were sequenced. This table comes from immunoSEQ multiplex PCR, and its TCRdb copy is limited to in-frame clones, with some not included. The sample contains 600,000 to 650,000 clones, around a sixth of which appear only once. CD4+ naive, central memory, regulatory and stem cell-like memory cells were sorted via CD45RO/CCR7/CD25/CD127/CD95/CD27. Trimming took 6 bases from V and 4 from J, leaving 7 bases between them. CDR3 length: 10 residues. CDR1 and CDR2 (germline): DFQATT, SNEGSKA (reference sequence). General observations from the study: TCRB CDR3 length was moderately but significantly reduced in all four CD4+ subsets of Type 1 diabetes patients. Researchers reported that naive, central memory and Treg TCRB repertoires appeared more similar in patients than in healthy donors. Fewer junction insertions and more nucleotide deletions appeared in type 1 diabetes patients.

The sequenced sample consisted of naive CD4+ T cells from blood. The V gene is TRBV20-1, the J gene TRBJ2-7; D is uncertain. The origin of this receptor is a man aged 18 to 30 in good health. CDR3 bases: TGCAGTGCCCAGGTTTACGAGCAGTACTTC. Amino acid sequence: CSAQVYEQYF.